These 9 T cell receptor beta chains were all obtained from the same sample, sequenced in a study of cytomegalovirus exposure and HLA in healthy donors. A multiplex PCR was run with 60 Vbeta primers and 13 Jbeta primers. Generated by immunoSEQ multiplex PCR, the TCRdb table keeps only in-frame clones and is missing some. The sample has about 200,000 clones, around 81% seen once; the top ten hold 1.9%. Sequencing was carried out using PBMCs. These receptors all come from a man aged 30 to 45 in good health and CMV-seronegative.

As DNA, the CDR3 is TGTGCCAGCAGCTCCGACAGGGTCCCTGGAAACACCATATATTTT. This codes for CASSSDRVPGNTIYF. V gene TRBV28 combines with J gene TRBJ1-3; 7 bases fit TRBD1. Losses at the gene ends were 6 bases for V and 2 bases for J; bases not matched to a gene: 7. This CDR3 contains 15 residues. Germline assignment: CDR1 MDHEN and CDR2 SYDVKM.

The chain couples TRBV7-9 to TRBJ1-3, with 9 bases aligning to TRBD1. Per germline, CDR1 SEHNR and CDR2 FQNEAQ (reference sequence). The CDR3 runs 18 residues. Trimming took 4 bases from V and 8 from J; bases not matched to a gene: 18. CDR3 in DNA: TGTGCCAGCAGCTCAAATCGGGGACAGGGAGGCATAAGATACACCATATATTTT. This translates into CASSSNRGQGGIRYTIYF.

The rearrangement uses TRBV13 and TRBJ1-1, with 7 nucleotides matching TRBD1. CDR3 length equals 12 residues. Germline V gene data show CDR1 as PRHDT and CDR2 as FYEKMQ (reference sequence). Germline trimming cut 4 bases from V and 5 bases from J; bases unmatched to any gene: 1. This CDR3 is CASSSTGTEAFF. The CDR3 DNA sequence: TGTGCCAGCAGCTCGACAGGGACTGAAGCTTTCTTT.

The CDR3 region is CASSLDRGYEQYF. CDR3 sequence (DNA): TGTGCCAGCAGCTTGGACAGGGGTTACGAGCAGTACTTC. This chain joins TRBV6-1 and TRBJ2-7; 9 bases match TRBD1. The CDR3 covers 13 residues. The germline V gene has CDR1 MNHNS and CDR2 SASEGT. V lost 6 bases to trimming and J lost 4 bases; unmatched junction nucleotides: 4.

Regarding this clone: The same CDR3 arises from other DNA sequences in this sample as well. The chain is built from TRBV11-3 and TRBJ1-4, with D hard to call. Trimming pared 4 bases from V and 4 bases from J, leaving 10 bases between. The CDR3 loop spans 14 amino acids. Germline-derived CDR1 and CDR2 are SGHNT and YENEEA. Here the CDR3 reads CASSSNSLNEKLFF. DNA of the CDR3: TGTGCCAGCAGCTCTAACAGCCTTAATGAAAAACTGTTTTTT.

V is TRBV4-1 and J is TRBJ2-7; 10 bases align to TRBD2. CDR1 is MGHRA, CDR2 YSYEKL, per germline. CDR3 length equals 17 residues. V was pared by 0 bases and J by 2 bases, with 7 bases of the junction left unmatched. CDR3 coding DNA: TGCGCCAGCAGCCAAGATCGGGCTAGCGGGAGCCCCTACGAGCAGTACTTC. This codes for CASSQDRASGSPYEQYF.

The chain links TRBV6-5 to TRBJ1-1; 8 nucleotides agree with TRBD1. V was clipped by 6 bases and J by 6 bases; unmatched bases: 3. The germline CDR1 and CDR2 sequences are MNHEY and SVGAGI. The CDR3 loop spans 12 amino acids. CDR3 in amino acids: CASSPDRAEAFF. In DNA form, the CDR3 reads TGTGCCAGCAGCCCGGACAGGGCTGAAGCTTTCTTT.

The chain links TRBV28 to TRBJ1-5; possible D gene TRBD1, 6 bases. Germline CDR1 and CDR2: MDHEN and SYDVKM. V dropped 1 base and J dropped 15 bases, with 13 bases sitting between them. The CDR3 is made up of 12 amino acids. The DNA for the CDR3 is TGTGCCAGCAGTTTATCGGGACAACAAGGGCATTTT. Its translation: CASSLSGQQGHF.

For this clone: Other DNA sequences in this sample translate to the same CDR3. V is TRBV5-1 and J is TRBJ1-5; TRBD1 matches at 7 bases. Germline loops: CDR1 SGHRS, CDR2 YFSETQ. V lost 0 bases to trimming and J lost 2 bases; unmatched junction nucleotides: 2. The CDR3 sequence is 15 residues long. CDR3 sequence reads: CASSLGQGGNQPQHF. The CDR3, as DNA: TGCGCCAGCAGCTTGGGACAGGGAGGCAATCAGCCCCAGCATTTT.